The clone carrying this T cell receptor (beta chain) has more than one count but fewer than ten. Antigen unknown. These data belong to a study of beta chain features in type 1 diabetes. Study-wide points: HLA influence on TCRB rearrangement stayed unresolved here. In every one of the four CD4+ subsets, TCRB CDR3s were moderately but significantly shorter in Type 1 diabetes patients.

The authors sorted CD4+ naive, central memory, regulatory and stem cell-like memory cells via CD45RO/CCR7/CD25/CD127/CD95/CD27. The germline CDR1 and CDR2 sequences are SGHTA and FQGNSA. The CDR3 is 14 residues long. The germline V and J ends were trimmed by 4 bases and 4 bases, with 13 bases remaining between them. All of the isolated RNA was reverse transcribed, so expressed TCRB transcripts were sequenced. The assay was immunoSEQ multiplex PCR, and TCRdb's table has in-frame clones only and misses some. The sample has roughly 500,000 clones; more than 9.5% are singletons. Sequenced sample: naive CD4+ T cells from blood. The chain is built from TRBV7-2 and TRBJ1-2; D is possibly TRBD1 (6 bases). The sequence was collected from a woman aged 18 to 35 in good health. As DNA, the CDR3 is TGTGCCAGCAGCTCCTACAGGGTGGGCTATGGCTACACCTTC. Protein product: CASSSYRVGYGYTF.